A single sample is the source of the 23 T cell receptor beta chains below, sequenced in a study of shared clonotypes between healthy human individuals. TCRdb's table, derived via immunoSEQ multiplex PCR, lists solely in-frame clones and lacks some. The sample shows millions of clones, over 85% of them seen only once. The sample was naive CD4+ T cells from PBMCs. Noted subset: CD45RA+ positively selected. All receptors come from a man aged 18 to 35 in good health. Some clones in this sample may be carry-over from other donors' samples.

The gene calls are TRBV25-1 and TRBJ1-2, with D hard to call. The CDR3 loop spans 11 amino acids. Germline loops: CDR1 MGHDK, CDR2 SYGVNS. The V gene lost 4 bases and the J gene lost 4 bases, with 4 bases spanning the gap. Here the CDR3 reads CASSAGYGYTF. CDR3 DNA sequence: TGTGCCAGCAGTGCGGGCTATGGCTACACCTTC.

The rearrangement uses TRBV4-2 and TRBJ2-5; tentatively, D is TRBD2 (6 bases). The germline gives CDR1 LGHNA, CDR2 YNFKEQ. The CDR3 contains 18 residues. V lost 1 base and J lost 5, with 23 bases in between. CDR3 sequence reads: CASSQAVASGLTWETQYF. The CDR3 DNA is TGTGCCAGCAGCCAAGCCGTAGCGAGCGGGTTGACTTGGGAGACCCAGTACTTC.

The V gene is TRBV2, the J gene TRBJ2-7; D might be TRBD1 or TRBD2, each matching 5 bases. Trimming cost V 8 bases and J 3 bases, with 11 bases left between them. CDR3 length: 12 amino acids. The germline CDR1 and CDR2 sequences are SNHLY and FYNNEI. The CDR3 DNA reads TGTGCCAGCGGGACCACACTCTACGAGCAGTACTTC. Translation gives CASGTTLYEQYF.

The CDR3 DNA follows: TGTGCCAGCAGTTATTCAGGTTCTCCCTATGGCTACACCTTC. Encoded protein: CASSYSGSPYGYTF. The chain links TRBV6-5 to TRBJ1-2, with D unclear. Looked up from germline, CDR1 is MNHEY and CDR2 is SVGAGI. The CDR3 covers 14 residues. V lost 3 bases to trimming and J lost 4 bases, with 12 bases between them.

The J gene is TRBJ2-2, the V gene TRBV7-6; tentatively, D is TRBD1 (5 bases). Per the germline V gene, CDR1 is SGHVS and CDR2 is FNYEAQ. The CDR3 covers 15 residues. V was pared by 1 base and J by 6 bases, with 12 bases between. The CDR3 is CASSLGTNHAGELFF. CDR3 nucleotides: TGTGCCAGCAGCTTAGGGACAAACCACGCCGGGGAGCTGTTTTTT. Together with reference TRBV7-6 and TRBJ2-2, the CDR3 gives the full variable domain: GAGVSQSPRYKVTKRGQDVALRCDPISGHVSLYWYRQALGQGPEFLTYFNYEAQQDKSGLPNDRFSAERPEGSISTLTIQRTEQRDSAMYRCASSLGTNHAGELFFGEGSRLTVL.

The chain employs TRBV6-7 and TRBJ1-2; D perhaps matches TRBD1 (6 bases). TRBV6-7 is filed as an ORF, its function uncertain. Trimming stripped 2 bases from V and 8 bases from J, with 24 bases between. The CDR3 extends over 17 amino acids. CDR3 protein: CASSYVPGERSVGGYTF. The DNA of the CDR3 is TGTGCCAGCAGTTACGTCCCAGGGGAGCGGTCGGTTGGCGGCTACACCTTC.

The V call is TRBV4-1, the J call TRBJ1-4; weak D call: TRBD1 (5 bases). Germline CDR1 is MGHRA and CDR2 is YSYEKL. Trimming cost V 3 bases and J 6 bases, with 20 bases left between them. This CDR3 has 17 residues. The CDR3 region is CASSQTLGTVGDEKLFF. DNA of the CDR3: TGCGCCAGCAGCCAGACACTAGGGACGGTTGGGGATGAAAAACTGTTTTTT.

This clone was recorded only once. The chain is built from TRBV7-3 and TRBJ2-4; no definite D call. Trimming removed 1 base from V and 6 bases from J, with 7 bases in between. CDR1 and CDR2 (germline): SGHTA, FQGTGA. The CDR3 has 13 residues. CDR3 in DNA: TGTGCCAGCAGCTTAATAGAAGGAAACATTCAGTACTTC. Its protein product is CASSLIEGNIQYF.

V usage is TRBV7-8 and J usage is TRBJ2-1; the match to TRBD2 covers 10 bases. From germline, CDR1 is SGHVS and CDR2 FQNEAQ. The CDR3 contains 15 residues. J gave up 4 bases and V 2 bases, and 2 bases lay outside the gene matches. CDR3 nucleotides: TGTGCCAGCAGCTTAATAGCGGGAGGATACAATGAGCAGTTCTTC. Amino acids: CASSLIAGGYNEQFF.

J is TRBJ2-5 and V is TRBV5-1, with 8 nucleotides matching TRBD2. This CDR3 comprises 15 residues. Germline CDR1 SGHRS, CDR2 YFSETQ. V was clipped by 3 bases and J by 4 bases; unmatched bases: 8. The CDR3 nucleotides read TGCGCCAGCAGCTCGACTAGCGCGGGAGGAGAGACCCAGTACTTC. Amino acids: CASSSTSAGGETQYF.

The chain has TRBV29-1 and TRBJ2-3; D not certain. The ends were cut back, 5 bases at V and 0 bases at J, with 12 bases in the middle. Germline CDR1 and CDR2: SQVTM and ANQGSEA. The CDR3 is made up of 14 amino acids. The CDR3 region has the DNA TGCAGCGTTCTGACGGGCACTAGCACAGATACGCAGTATTTT. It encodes CSVLTGTSTDTQYF.

CDR3 region: CASSFRDPSTGELFF. The CDR3 coding sequence is TGTGCCAGCAGCTTCCGGGACCCGTCTACCGGGGAGCTGTTTTTT. The V gene is TRBV7-2, the J gene TRBJ2-2; the D gene could be TRBD1 or TRBD2 (5 bases each). The CDR3 sequence is 15 residues long. The germline gives CDR1 SGHTA, CDR2 FQGNSA. V lost 3 bases and J 5 bases, leaving 13 bases between the germline ends.

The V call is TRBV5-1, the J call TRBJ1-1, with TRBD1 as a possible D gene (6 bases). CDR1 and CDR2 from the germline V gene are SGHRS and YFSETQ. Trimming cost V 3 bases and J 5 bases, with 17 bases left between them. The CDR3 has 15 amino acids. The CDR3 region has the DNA TGCGCCAGCAGCTACTACAGGGCTCAAGGTACTGAAGCTTTCTTT. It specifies CASSYYRAQGTEAFF.

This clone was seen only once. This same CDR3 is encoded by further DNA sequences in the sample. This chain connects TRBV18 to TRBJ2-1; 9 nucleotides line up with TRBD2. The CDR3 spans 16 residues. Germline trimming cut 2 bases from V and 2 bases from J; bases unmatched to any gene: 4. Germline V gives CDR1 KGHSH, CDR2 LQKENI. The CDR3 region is CASSPKTSGTYNEQFF. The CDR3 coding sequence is TGTGCCAGCTCACCAAAGACTAGCGGAACCTACAATGAGCAGTTCTTC.

The CDR3 DNA follows: TGTGCCAGCAGCTTAGCGATGGCCGCGTTTGAGCAGTACTTC. Translating gives CASSLAMAAFEQYF. V is TRBV11-1 and J is TRBJ2-7; D remains ambiguous. CDR3 size: 14 residues. CDR1 is SGHAT, CDR2 FQDESV, per germline (reference sequence). V lost 0 bases, J lost 7 bases, and 13 bases lay in between.

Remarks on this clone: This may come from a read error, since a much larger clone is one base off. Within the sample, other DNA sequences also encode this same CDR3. For the CDR3, the DNA is TGTGCCAGCAGTTTAGGGAACACTGAAGCTTTCTTT. It translates to CASSLGNTEAFF. This rearrangement joins TRBV28 to TRBJ1-1; D remains ambiguous. The CDR3 spans 12 residues. Germline assignment: CDR1 MDHEN and CDR2 SYDVKM. V shed 2 bases and J shed 1 base, with 2 bases lying between them.

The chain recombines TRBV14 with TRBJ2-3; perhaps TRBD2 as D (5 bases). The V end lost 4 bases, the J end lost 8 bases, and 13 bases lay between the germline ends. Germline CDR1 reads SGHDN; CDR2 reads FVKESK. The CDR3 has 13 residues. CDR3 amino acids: CASSRNPGTTQYF. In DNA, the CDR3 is TGTGCCAGCAGCCGCAACCCGGGAACTACGCAGTATTTT.

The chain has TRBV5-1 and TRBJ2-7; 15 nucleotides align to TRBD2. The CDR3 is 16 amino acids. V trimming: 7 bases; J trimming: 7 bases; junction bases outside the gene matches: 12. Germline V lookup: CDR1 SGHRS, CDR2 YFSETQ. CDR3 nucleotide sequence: TGCGCCAGCGAGACGTCGGGGACTAGCGGGAGGAGTGAGCAGTACTTC. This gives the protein CASETSGTSGRSEQYF. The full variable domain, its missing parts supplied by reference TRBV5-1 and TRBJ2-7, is KAGVTQTPRYLIKTRGQQVTLSCSPISGHRSVSWYQQTPGQGLQFLFEYFSETQRNKGNFPGRFSGRQFSNSRSEMNVSTLELGDSALYLCASETSGTSGRSEQYFGPGTRLTVT.

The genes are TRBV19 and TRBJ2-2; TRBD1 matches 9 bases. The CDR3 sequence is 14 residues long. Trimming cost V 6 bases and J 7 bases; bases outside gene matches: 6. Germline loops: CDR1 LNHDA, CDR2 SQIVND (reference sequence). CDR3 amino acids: CASRAGQGSGELFF. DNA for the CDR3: TGTGCCAGTAGAGCGGGACAGGGCAGCGGGGAGCTGTTTTTT.

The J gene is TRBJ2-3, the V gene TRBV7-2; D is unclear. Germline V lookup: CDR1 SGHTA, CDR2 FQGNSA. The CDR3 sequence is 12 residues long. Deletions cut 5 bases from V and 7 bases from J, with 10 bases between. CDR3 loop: CASSATLNTQYF. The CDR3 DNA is TGTGCCAGCAGCGCTACTTTAAATACGCAGTATTTT.

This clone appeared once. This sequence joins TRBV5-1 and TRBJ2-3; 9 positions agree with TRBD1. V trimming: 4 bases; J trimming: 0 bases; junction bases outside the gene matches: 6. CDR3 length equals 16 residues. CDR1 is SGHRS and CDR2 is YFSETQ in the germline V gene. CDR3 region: CASSAAGTGSTDTQYF. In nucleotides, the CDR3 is TGCGCCAGCAGCGCGGCCGGGACAGGGAGCACAGATACGCAGTATTTT.

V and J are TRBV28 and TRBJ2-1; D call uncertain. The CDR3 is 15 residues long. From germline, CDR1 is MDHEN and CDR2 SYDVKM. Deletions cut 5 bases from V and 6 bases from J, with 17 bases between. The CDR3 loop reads CASSPSSPISNEQFF. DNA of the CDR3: TGTGCCAGCAGTCCCTCTTCTCCCATTAGCAATGAGCAGTTCTTC.

CDR3 nucleotide sequence: TGTGCCAGCAGTTTGGGGGCCGCTCGGTGGGAGCAGTACTTC. The encoded protein is CASSLGAARWEQYF. The V gene is TRBV28, the J gene TRBJ2-7; D is perhaps TRBD1 (6 bases). The CDR3 loop spans 14 amino acids. With 3 bases removed from V and 7 bases from J, the gap between germline ends came to 16 bases. Germline V gene lookup returns CDR1 MDHEN and CDR2 SYDVKM.